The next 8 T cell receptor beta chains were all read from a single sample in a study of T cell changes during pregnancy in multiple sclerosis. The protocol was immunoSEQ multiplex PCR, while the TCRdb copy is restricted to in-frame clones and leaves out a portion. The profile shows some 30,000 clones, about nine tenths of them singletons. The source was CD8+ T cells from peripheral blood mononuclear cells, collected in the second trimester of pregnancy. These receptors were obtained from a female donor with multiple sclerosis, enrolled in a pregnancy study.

The CDR3 loop is CASSPKERYRARGTEAFF. Written as DNA, the CDR3 is TGTGCCAGCAGCCCAAAAGAGAGGTACAGGGCTCGAGGGACTGAAGCTTTCTTT. This rearrangement joins TRBV7-9 to TRBJ1-1, with D tentatively TRBD1 (6 bases). The V gene's germline CDR1 is SEHNR and CDR2 FQNEAQ (reference sequence). V was clipped by 5 bases and J by 5 bases, with 27 bases between them. The CDR3 is 18 residues long.

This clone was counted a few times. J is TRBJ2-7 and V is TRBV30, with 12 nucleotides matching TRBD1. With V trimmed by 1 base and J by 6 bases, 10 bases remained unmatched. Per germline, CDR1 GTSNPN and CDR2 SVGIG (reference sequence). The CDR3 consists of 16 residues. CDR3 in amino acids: CAWSEIPGQGASEQYF. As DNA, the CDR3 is TGTGCCTGGAGTGAAATACCGGGACAGGGGGCCAGCGAGCAGTACTTC. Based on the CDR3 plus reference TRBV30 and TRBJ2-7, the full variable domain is SQTIHQWPATLVQPVGSPLSLECTVEGTSNPNLYWYRQAAGRGLQLLFYSVGIGQISSEVPQNLSASRPQDRQFILSSKKLLLSDSGFYLCAWSEIPGQGASEQYFGPGTRLTVT.

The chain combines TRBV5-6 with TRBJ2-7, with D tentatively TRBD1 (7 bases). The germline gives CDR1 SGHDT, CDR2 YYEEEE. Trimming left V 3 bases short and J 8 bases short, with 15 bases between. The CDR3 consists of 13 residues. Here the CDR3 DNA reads TGTGCCAGCAGCTCGGGGACAGCGGGTAAGCAGTACTTC. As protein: CASSSGTAGKQYF.

The DNA of the CDR3 is TGTGCCAGCAGCGATACCGGGACAGTCAATCAGCCCCAGCATTTT. Protein: CASSDTGTVNQPQHF. The chain employs TRBV2 and TRBJ1-5; 7 bases are shared with TRBD1. CDR3 length: 15 residues. The germline V gene encodes CDR1 SNHLY and CDR2 FYNNEI. V was clipped by 6 bases and J by 3 bases; unmatched bases: 8.

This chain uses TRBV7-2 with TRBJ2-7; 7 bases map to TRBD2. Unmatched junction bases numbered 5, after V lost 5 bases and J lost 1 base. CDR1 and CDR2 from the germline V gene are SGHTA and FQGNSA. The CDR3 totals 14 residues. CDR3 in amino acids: CASSPWGGSYEQYF. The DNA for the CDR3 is TGTGCCAGCAGCCCCTGGGGGGGGTCCTACGAGCAGTACTTC.

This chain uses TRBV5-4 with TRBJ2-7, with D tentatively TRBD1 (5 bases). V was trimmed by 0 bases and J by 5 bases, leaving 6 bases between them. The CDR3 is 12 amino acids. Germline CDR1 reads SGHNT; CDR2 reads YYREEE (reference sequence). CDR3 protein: CASSLARDEQYF. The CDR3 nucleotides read TGTGCCAGCAGCTTGGCCAGGGACGAGCAGTACTTC.

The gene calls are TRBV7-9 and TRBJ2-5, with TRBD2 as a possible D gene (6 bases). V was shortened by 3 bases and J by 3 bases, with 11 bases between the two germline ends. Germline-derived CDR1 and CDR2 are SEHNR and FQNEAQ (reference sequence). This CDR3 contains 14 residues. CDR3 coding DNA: TGTGCCAGCAGCTTCGGGGGTGAGGAAGAGACCCAGTACTTC. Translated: CASSFGGEEETQYF.

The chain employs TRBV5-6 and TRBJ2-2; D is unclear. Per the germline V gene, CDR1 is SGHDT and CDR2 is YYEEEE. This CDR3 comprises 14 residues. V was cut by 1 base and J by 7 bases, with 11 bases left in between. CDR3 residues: CASSLQGVGGELFF. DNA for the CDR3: TGTGCCAGCAGCTTGCAAGGAGTTGGCGGGGAGCTGTTTTTT.